The 17 T cell receptor beta chains below were found in one sample sequenced in a study of cytomegalovirus exposure and HLA in healthy donors. TCRdb's copy holds only in-frame clones and misses some; the assay was immunoSEQ multiplex PCR. This table holds about 400,000 clones, 86% found once. Material: PBMCs. The receptors here all came from a woman between 18 and 29 years old in good health and CMV-seronegative.

The chain carries TRBV28 and TRBJ2-5; tentatively, D is TRBD2 (5 bases). The CDR3 contains 14 residues. The V and J ends lost 3 bases and 3 bases respectively, with 11 bases between them. Looked up from germline, CDR1 is MDHEN and CDR2 is SYDVKM. This CDR3 reads CASSFLEGKETQYF. CDR3 in DNA: TGTGCCAGCAGTTTCCTTGAGGGTAAAGAGACCCAGTACTTC.

This clone was seen only once. J is TRBJ1-2 and V is TRBV15; TRBD1 might be the D (6 bases). Germline CDR1 is LNHNV and CDR2 is YYDKDF (reference sequence). The CDR3 is 14 residues long. V lost 3 bases and J 11 bases, leaving 19 bases between the germline ends. The CDR3 nucleotides read TGTGCCACCAGCAGGCCACAGACAGGATTCGGGTACACCTTC. Residues: CATSRPQTGFGYTF.

The genes are TRBV27 and TRBJ2-2; 7 nucleotides agree with TRBD1. Germline CDR1 reads MNHEY; CDR2 reads SMNVEV (reference sequence). The CDR3 has 15 amino acids. After removal of 2 bases from V and 1 base from J, the junction contained 1 base not matched to a gene. CDR3 loop: CASSLQGVNTGELFF. As DNA, the CDR3 is TGTGCCAGCAGTTTACAGGGGGTGAACACCGGGGAGCTGTTTTTT.

This sequence joins TRBV5-8 and TRBJ1-1, with 9 bases matching TRBD1. CDR1 is SGHTS, CDR2 YDEGEE, per germline. The CDR3 sequence is 14 residues long. J gave up 4 bases and V 4 bases, and 5 bases lay outside the gene matches. Written as DNA, the CDR3 is TGTGCCAGCAGCCTCTCGACAGGGGGCACTGAAGCTTTCTTT. Amino acid sequence: CASSLSTGGTEAFF.

The V and J genes are TRBV27 and TRBJ1-5, with unresolved D. CDR1 is MNHEY, CDR2 SMNVEV, per germline (reference sequence). CDR3 length: 14 residues. The V gene lost 1 base and the J gene lost 0 bases, with 4 bases spanning the gap. The CDR3 loop is CASSLWSSNQPQHF. The CDR3, as DNA: TGTGCCAGCAGTTTATGGAGTAGCAATCAGCCCCAGCATTTT.

This rearrangement joins TRBV7-8 to TRBJ2-7; a weak D match, TRBD2 (6 bases). This CDR3 region has 15 residues. Germline values: CDR1 SGHVS, CDR2 FQNEAQ. Trimming pared 5 bases from V and 7 bases from J, leaving 21 bases between. As DNA, the CDR3 is TGTGCCAGCAGCCCCCGGGGGACTCACTATAGGGAGCAGTACTTC. Residues: CASSPRGTHYREQYF.

J is TRBJ1-5 and V is TRBV19; D remains unclear. Germline CDR1 is LNHDA and CDR2 is SQIVND (reference sequence). V lost 3 bases, J lost 0 bases, and 9 bases lay in between. The CDR3 is 15 residues long. The CDR3 here is CASSMIVYSNQPQHF. In DNA, the CDR3 is TGTGCCAGTAGTATGATAGTGTATAGCAATCAGCCCCAGCATTTT.

This rearrangement joins TRBV6-6 to TRBJ2-2, with D hard to call. The CDR3 extends over 14 amino acids. Germline V gives CDR1 MNHNY, CDR2 SVGAGI (reference sequence). Between the trimmed V and J ends, which lost 8 bases and 0 bases, there was a span of 10 bases. The CDR3 DNA reads TGTGCCAGCCTAGACCGACCGAACACCGGGGAGCTGTTTTTT. Protein sequence: CASLDRPNTGELFF.

This rearrangement joins TRBV27 to TRBJ2-5, with TRBD1 matching over 9 bases. Germline-derived CDR1 and CDR2 are MNHEY and SMNVEV (reference sequence). The CDR3 consists of 17 residues. The V segment lost 5 bases and the J segment 5 bases; nucleotides outside the gene matches: 15. The CDR3 DNA is TGTGCCAGCAGTCCCATCCCCCGGGACAGGGATAAGGAGACCCAGTACTTC. It is translated as CASSPIPRDRDKETQYF.

V is TRBV2 and J is TRBJ2-2; 10 bases match TRBD2. The CDR3 is made up of 17 amino acids. V lost 7 bases to trimming and J lost 5 bases; unmatched junction nucleotides: 13. The V gene's germline CDR1 is SNHLY and CDR2 FYNNEI. The CDR3 DNA is TGTGCCAGCACCGAGAGGGGGCTAGCGGGAGTTACCGGGGAGCTGTTTTTT. Its protein product is CASTERGLAGVTGELFF.

The chain has TRBV9 and TRBJ2-3, with 9 bases lining up with TRBD1. Per the germline V gene, CDR1 is SGDLS and CDR2 is YYNGEE. The CDR3 covers 15 residues. Trimming took 3 bases from V and 5 from J; bases not matched to a gene: 7. Written as DNA, the CDR3 is TGTGCCAGCAGCGCCGGGACAGGGTTAGGAGATACGCAGTATTTT. Encoded protein: CASSAGTGLGDTQYF.

This clone was recorded a few times. This chain joins TRBV11-2 and TRBJ1-5; D is possibly TRBD1 (6 bases). The CDR3 spans 14 residues. The V end lost 4 bases, the J end lost 5 bases, and 12 bases lay between the germline ends. CDR1 and CDR2 (germline): SGHAT, FQNNGV. The CDR3 DNA follows: TGTGCCAGCAGCTCGAACAGGGTAGATCAGCCCCAGCATTTT. Translation: CASSSNRVDQPQHF.

This clone was observed a few times. The chain employs TRBV5-4 and TRBJ1-2; D ambiguous. The V end was cut by 6 bases, the J end by 4 bases, with 16 bases between. Germline assignment: CDR1 SGHNT and CDR2 YYREEE (reference sequence). The CDR3 is made up of 14 amino acids. As DNA, the CDR3 is TGTGCCAGCACCCTGGGAGCGGGCGGCTATGGCTACACCTTC. Translated, it gives CASTLGAGGYGYTF.

The CDR3 nucleotides read TGTGCCAGCAGTGAATATAGAAACACTGAAGCTTTCTTT. Its protein product is CASSEYRNTEAFF. The chain couples TRBV25-1 to TRBJ1-1; D unclear. The V gene lost 0 bases and the J gene lost 2 bases, with 4 bases spanning the gap. Germline V CDR1 and CDR2: MGHDK, SYGVNS. This CDR3 has 13 residues.

This sequence joins TRBV28 and TRBJ2-5; 7 nucleotides agree with TRBD1. The germline gives CDR1 MDHEN, CDR2 SYDVKM. CDR3 length equals 15 residues. The CDR3 DNA reads as TGTGCGACAACAGGGGCCCGGGTGGATGAAGAGACCCAGTACTTC. It encodes CATTGARVDEETQYF.

The genes are TRBV6-5 and TRBJ1-2; 7 nucleotides match TRBD1. V was clipped by 10 bases and J by 4 bases; unmatched bases: 12. The CDR3 runs 14 residues. Germline-derived CDR1 and CDR2 are MNHEY and SVGAGI. Here the CDR3 reads CATCRQGPLYGYTF. The CDR3 DNA reads TGTGCCACCTGTCGACAGGGCCCTCTCTATGGCTACACCTTC.

This clone showed up just once. The V call is TRBV28, the J call TRBJ2-3, with TRBD2 identical over 9 bases. The CDR3 contains 16 residues. Losses at the gene ends were 3 bases for V and 2 bases for J; bases not matched to a gene: 6. Germline V gene lookup returns CDR1 MDHEN and CDR2 SYDVKM. The CDR3 reads CASSFRLAGLTDTQYF. For the CDR3, the DNA is TGTGCCAGCAGTTTCCGTCTAGCGGGGCTCACAGATACGCAGTATTTT.